Reported below is one TCR beta chain. The data are from a study of cytomegalovirus exposure and HLA in healthy donors. The CDR3 contains 16 residues. V was pared by 3 bases and J by 6 bases, with 10 bases of the junction left unmatched. The V gene's germline CDR1 is SGHNT and CDR2 YYREEE (reference sequence). The primer mix had 60 Vbeta and 13 Jbeta primers. TCRdb's table, derived via immunoSEQ multiplex PCR, lists solely in-frame clones and lacks some. This sample yields around 170,000 clones, of which around three quarters are seen a single time; about 2.5% belongs to the top ten. This sequence originates from a woman aged 30 to 39 in good health and CMV-seropositive. What was sequenced was PBMCs. The chain recombines TRBV5-4 with TRBJ2-3; 10 bases align to TRBD2. CDR3 nucleotide sequence: TGTGCCAGCAGCTCCCCTGAGCGGGGGGGCATGGATACGCAGTATTTT. It is translated as CASSSPERGGMDTQYF.